This T cell receptor beta chain appears in the sequencing data of a study of T cell responses to AZD1222 COVID-19 vaccine. Study-wide results and limits: Females made up more of the donors, who were largely white British, and clonal diversity may have come out too low. Unmutated variant regions reportedly attract nearly half of all spike-specific TCRs. Spike-wide vaccine-associated CD4 TCRs dominated at 160-218 and 743-854.

Comment on this clone: Its specificity is not known.

Trimming stripped 2 bases from V and 3 bases from J, with 11 bases between. Per germline, CDR1 SGHRS and CDR2 YFSETQ. The CDR3 is 14 residues long. Pooling covered second doses at about 4 or about 12 weeks. Using immunoSEQ multiplex PCR, the repertoire was profiled, and TCRdb retains in-frame clones only, with some absent. In the table there are about 88,000 clones, around 90% of which are singletons. V and J are TRBV5-1 and TRBJ2-5, with a possible D match to TRBD2 (5 bases). The clonotype was recovered from an adult who received the AZD1222 COVID-19 vaccine. The sequences come from peripheral blood, collected 28 days after the second AZD1222 dose. The CDR3 DNA reads TGCGCCAGCAGCTTTGCGCGGGTAGAAGAGACCCAGTACTTC. Translating it yields CASSFARVEETQYF.